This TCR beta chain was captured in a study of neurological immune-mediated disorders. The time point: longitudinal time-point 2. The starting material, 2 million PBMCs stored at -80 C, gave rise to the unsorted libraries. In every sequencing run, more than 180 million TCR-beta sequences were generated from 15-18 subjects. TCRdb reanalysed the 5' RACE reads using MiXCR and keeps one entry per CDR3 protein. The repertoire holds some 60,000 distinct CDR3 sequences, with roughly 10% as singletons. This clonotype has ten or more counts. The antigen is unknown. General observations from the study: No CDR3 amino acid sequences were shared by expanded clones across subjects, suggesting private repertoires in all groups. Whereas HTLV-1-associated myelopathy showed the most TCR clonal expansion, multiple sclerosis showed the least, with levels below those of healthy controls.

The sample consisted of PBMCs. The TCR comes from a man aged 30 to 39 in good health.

CDR3 sequence: CASSLGGAGATDTQYF. In DNA form, the CDR3 reads TGCGCCAGCAGCTTGGGGGGAGCGGGAGCTACAGATACGCAGTATTTT. The J gene is TRBJ2-3, the V gene TRBV5-1; 8 bases match TRBD2. The CDR3 is made up of 16 amino acids. V was clipped by 0 bases and J by 3 bases; unmatched bases: 6. Germline V gives CDR1 SGHRS, CDR2 YFSETQ.